A selection of T cell receptor beta chains follows, all from one sample in a study of shared clonotypes between healthy human individuals. Libraries were prepared by immunoSEQ multiplex PCR; TCRdb keeps only in-frame clonotypes and omits some of them. The profile covers approximately 500,000 clones, with about 96% appearing a single time and 0.055% to 0.075% taken by the ten largest. Input material: naive CD4+ T cells sorted from blood. Source of these receptors: a woman in her twenties or thirties in good health. CDR3s include the opening cysteine and the closing phenylalanine or tryptophan. Each record gives: D gene, clone size, V gene, J gene, CDR3 protein, CDR3 DNA. A D gene is named only where the DNA matches it firmly. Part of the rows lack a size; the others show once, few, many or a class for expanded clones.

TRBD2	-	TRBV15	TRBJ2-1	CATSRGTSGRRDHEQFF	TGTGCCACCAGCAGAGGGACTAGCGGGAGAAGGGACCATGAGCAGTTCTTC
-	-	TRBV19	TRBJ1-1	CASRTPGMRPEAFF	TGTGCCAGTAGGACTCCGGGGATGCGACCTGAAGCTTTCTTT
TRBD1	once	TRBV5-1	TRBJ2-7	CASSLLRDSRVSEQYF	TGCGCCAGCAGCTTACTCCGGGACAGCCGGGTGAGCGAGCAGTACTTC
TRBD2	-	TRBV28	TRBJ2-7	CASSSGLAGGGSYEQYF	TGTGCCAGCAGTTCCGGACTAGCGGGAGGGGGGTCCTACGAGCAGTACTTC
-	-	TRBV7-9	TRBJ1-1	CASAHEYTEAFF	TGTGCCAGCGCCCATGAGTACACTGAAGCTTTCTTT
-	-	TRBV28	TRBJ2-5	CASSLPVQETQYF	TGTGCCAGCAGTTTGCCGGTACAAGAGACCCAGTACTTC
-	-	TRBV19	TRBJ2-5	CASSMGSGRRSQETQYF	TGTGCCAGTAGTATGGGCTCTGGAAGACGTTCACAAGAGACCCAGTACTTC
TRBD1	-	TRBV19	TRBJ2-7	CASSKRTGAYEQYF	TGTGCCAGTAGTAAAAGGACAGGGGCCTACGAGCAGTACTTC
TRBD1	-	TRBV28	TRBJ2-1	CASGDRGSYNEQFF	TGTGCCAGCGGGGACAGGGGGTCCTACAATGAGCAGTTCTTC
-	-	TRBV21-1	TRBJ2-2	CASSKGETSGLTGELFF	TGTGCCAGCAGCAAAGGGGAAACTAGCGGTCTCACCGGGGAGCTGTTTTTT
-	-	TRBV11-2	TRBJ2-2	CASSLERGAGELFF	TGTGCCAGCAGCTTAGAGCGGGGAGCCGGGGAGCTGTTTTTT
TRBD2	-	TRBV29-1	TRBJ2-1	CSVGLQGTRTYNEQFF	TGCAGCGTTGGTTTGCAAGGGACTAGGACCTACAATGAGCAGTTCTTC
-	-	TRBV28	TRBJ1-5	CASSFKYYQGRRAQPQHF	TGTGCCAGCAGTTTCAAATATTATCAGGGGCGGAGGGCACAGCCCCAGCATTTT
TRBD1	once	TRBV11-2	TRBJ1-2	CASSSWTGAGGYTF	TGTGCCAGCAGCTCTTGGACAGGGGCGGGTGGCTACACCTTC
TRBD1	-	TRBV18	TRBJ2-7	CASSWGQSYEQYF	TGTGCCAGCTCATGGGGACAGTCCTACGAGCAGTACTTC
-	-	TRBV2	TRBJ1-1	CASSVGEYTEAFF	TGTGCCAGCAGTGTAGGAGAGTACACTGAAGCTTTCTTT
-	-	TRBV10-3	TRBJ1-5	CAIREDIGNQPQHF	TGTGCCATCAGGGAGGATATAGGGAATCAGCCCCAGCATTTT
-	-	TRBV5-1	TRBJ1-2	CASSFDGNYGYTF	TGCGCCAGCAGCTTCGACGGGAACTATGGCTACACCTTC
-	-	TRBV27	TRBJ2-7	CASTRLGSYEQYF	TGTGCCAGCACCAGACTAGGGTCCTACGAGCAGTACTTC
TRBD2	once	TRBV14	TRBJ2-7	CASSRELAGVGYEQYF	TGTGCCAGCAGCCGAGAGCTAGCGGGAGTCGGTTACGAGCAGTACTTC
-	-	TRBV28	TRBJ1-5	CASRPSVQPQHF	TGTGCCAGCAGACCGTCGGTTCAGCCCCAGCATTTT
-	few	TRBV6-5	TRBJ1-5	CASSYSQYSNQPQHF	TGTGCCAGCAGTTACTCCCAATATAGCAATCAGCCCCAGCATTTT
-	-	TRBV6-5	TRBJ2-6	CASKPGANVLTF	TGTGCCAGCAAACCAGGAGCCAACGTCCTGACTTTC
-	once	TRBV7-2	TRBJ2-7	CASSLGFYEQYF	TGTGCCAGCAGCTTAGGTTTCTACGAGCAGTACTTC
TRBD2	once	TRBV5-1	TRBJ2-1	CASSSGLAPNEQFF	TGCGCCAGCAGCTCGGGACTAGCCCCCAATGAGCAGTTCTTC
-	-	TRBV9	TRBJ2-2	CASSVGRTTNTGELFF	TGTGCCAGCAGCGTGGGACGGACGACGAACACCGGGGAGCTGTTTTTT
-	-	TRBV5-5	TRBJ2-7	CASSLVAQGIYEQYF	TGTGCCAGCAGCTTGGTAGCTCAGGGTATCTACGAGCAGTACTTC
-	-	TRBV10-1	TRBJ1-2	CASSDSSEASGYTF	TGCGCCAGCAGTGATTCGAGTGAGGCCAGTGGCTACACCTTC
-	-	TRBV11-2	TRBJ2-7	CASSPSSWELREQYF	TGTGCCAGCAGCCCATCTTCGTGGGAGCTCCGCGAGCAGTACTTC
-	-	TRBV5-6	TRBJ2-7	CASSLRSYRVGGSEQYF	TGTGCCAGCAGCTTGCGATCCTACAGGGTTGGGGGATCAGAGCAGTACTTC
TRBD2	-	TRBV5-1	TRBJ2-3	CASSKRGLADNTDTQYF	TGCGCCAGCAGCAAAAGGGGACTAGCGGACAACACAGATACGCAGTATTTT
-	-	TRBV27	TRBJ1-2	CASRDTRYYGYTF	TGTGCCAGCCGGGACACTCGGTACTATGGCTACACCTTC
TRBD1	-	TRBV5-1	TRBJ2-7	CASSTDRVPYEQYF	TGCGCCAGCAGCACGGACAGGGTTCCCTACGAGCAGTACTTC
TRBD1	-	TRBV7-9	TRBJ1-2	CASSHIKGASFGYTF	TGTGCCAGCAGCCATATCAAGGGGGCATCATTTGGCTACACCTTC
-	-	TRBV29-1	TRBJ1-1	CSADRRTDQPEAFF	TGCAGCGCAGACAGAAGGACAGACCAACCTGAAGCTTTCTTT
-	once	TRBV6-6	TRBJ2-3	CASSYSIGATTDTQYF	TGTGCCAGCAGTTACTCGATTGGGGCGACCACAGATACGCAGTATTTT
-	-	TRBV11-3	TRBJ2-2	CASSSSKRGELFF	TGTGCCAGCAGCTCCTCAAAGCGCGGGGAGCTGTTTTTT
-	-	TRBV5-3	TRBJ2-1	CARSLFSPHHNEQFF	TGTGCCAGAAGCTTGTTTAGCCCCCATCACAATGAGCAGTTCTTC
-	-	TRBV28	TRBJ2-2	CASSAPLGRSNTGELFF	TGTGCCAGCAGTGCCCCCCTAGGACGTTCGAACACCGGGGAGCTGTTTTTT
TRBD1	once	TRBV11-3	TRBJ1-1	CASSFRDRMNTEAFF	TGTGCCAGCAGCTTCCGGGACAGAATGAACACTGAAGCTTTCTTT
-	-	TRBV6-1	TRBJ2-2	CASSERSRPTGELFF	TGTGCCAGCAGTGAAAGGTCTCGCCCCACCGGGGAGCTGTTTTTT
-	-	TRBV5-4	TRBJ1-2	CASRKLDGDGYTF	TGTGCCAGCAGAAAATTAGACGGTGATGGCTACACCTTC
-	-	TRBV7-8	TRBJ1-3	CASSLDISGNTIYF	TGTGCCAGCAGCTTAGATATTTCTGGAAACACCATATATTTT
-	-	TRBV5-1	TRBJ2-5	CASAVRVSQETQYF	TGCGCCAGCGCTGTAAGGGTATCCCAAGAGACCCAGTACTTC
-	-	TRBV27	TRBJ1-4	CASSNLEANEKLFF	TGTGCCAGCAGTAATTTAGAGGCTAATGAAAAACTGTTTTTT
-	-	TRBV15	TRBJ2-7	CATSRDWEVYEQYF	TGTGCCACCAGCAGAGATTGGGAGGTCTACGAGCAGTACTTC
-	-	TRBV7-2	TRBJ1-2	CASSHEGYYGYTF	TGTGCCAGCAGCCATGAGGGATATTATGGCTACACCTTC